This T cell receptor (beta chain) was found in a study of blood T cell repertoires in COVID-19. TCRdb keeps only in-frame clones here, not all; method: immunoSEQ multiplex PCR. The repertoire includes hundreds of thousands of clones, approximately 91% of them detected once, and 7.8% sits in the top ten. Seattle's cohort entered during active infection and was followed longitudinally. CDR1 is GTSNPN, CDR2 SVGIG, per germline (reference sequence). This CDR3 spans 14 amino acids. V was trimmed by 2 bases and J by 6 bases, leaving 16 bases between them. Sequences were obtained from peripheral blood. The chain carries TRBV30 and TRBJ1-1; D gene ambiguous. The TCR was taken from a woman in her forties or fifties with COVID-19, enrolled during active disease. The CDR3 here is CAWSQPGSRAEAFF. The CDR3 DNA is TGTGCCTGGAGTCAACCGGGATCTCGGGCTGAAGCTTTCTTT.